These 18 T cell receptor beta chains were sequenced from one sample in a study of blood T cell repertoires in COVID-19 (dated by TCRdb to about 2020). Library preparation was by the immunoSEQ multiplex PCR assay. TCRdb stores this immuneACCESS table with in-frame sequences only. Part of the clones is absent; in the studies checked, under half of the shortfall reflects unresolved V genes, and no reason is known for the rest. For this sample the table gives almost 200,000 clones, of which 85% were detected only once. Jointly, the top ten make up around 0.93% of the sample. The sample taken for sequencing was peripheral blood. The receptors derive from a man aged 55 to 70 with COVID-19, enrolled during active disease.

This clone was seen just once. The rearrangement joins TRBV4-1 to TRBJ1-1; TRBD1 agrees at 12 bases. V lost 1 base to trimming and J lost 6 bases; unmatched junction nucleotides: 9. The CDR3 has 17 residues. In germline, CDR1 is MGHRA, CDR2 YSYEKL. CDR3: CASSQGGTGGLLAEAFF. CDR3 DNA sequence: TGCGCCAGCAGCCAAGGGGGGACAGGGGGCCTACTGGCTGAAGCTTTCTTT.

This clone was counted a single time. CDR3 coding DNA: TGTGCCAGCAGCGGTATTTCCGGGGAGCTGTTTTTT. Protein: CASSGISGELFF. The chain joins TRBV9 to TRBJ2-2; unclear D gene. This CDR3 comprises 12 residues. Germline-derived CDR1 and CDR2 are SGDLS and YYNGEE. V was shortened by 3 bases and J by 6 bases, with 6 bases between the two germline ends.

The CDR3 here is CATSDGVRGFYEQYF. The DNA of the CDR3 is TGTGCCACCAGTGATGGAGTTAGGGGGTTTTACGAGCAGTACTTC. This sequence joins TRBV24-1 and TRBJ2-7, with D possibly TRBD1 on 6 matching bases. The length of the CDR3 is 15 residues. The germline CDR1 and CDR2 sequences are KGHDR and SFDVKD. The germline V and J ends were trimmed by 3 bases and 4 bases, with 15 bases remaining between them.

The CDR3: CASSVGSLLNTEAFF. The CDR3 DNA reads as TGTGCCAGCAGCGTCGGGAGCCTTCTGAACACTGAAGCTTTCTTT. V usage is TRBV9 and J usage is TRBJ1-1; no clear D. Germline CDR1 and CDR2: SGDLS and YYNGEE. CDR3 length: 15 amino acids. V shed 2 bases and J shed 0 bases, with 11 bases lying between them. Together with reference TRBV9 and TRBJ1-1, the CDR3 gives the full variable domain: DSGVTQTPKHLITATGQRVTLRCSPRSGDLSVYWYQQSLDQGLQFLIQYYNGEERAKGNILERFSAQQFPDLHSELNLSSLELGDSALYFCASSVGSLLNTEAFFGQGTRLTVV.

This chain uses TRBV4-2 with TRBJ1-3; 10 bases align to TRBD1. Trimming removed 1 base from V and 7 bases from J; junction bases left unmatched: 4. The germline V gene has CDR1 LGHNA and CDR2 YNFKEQ. This CDR3 comprises 15 residues. This CDR3 is CASSQAPGQGNTIYF. CDR3 sequence (DNA): TGTGCCAGCAGCCAAGCTCCGGGACAGGGGAACACCATATATTTT.

This clone was detected a few times. The chain is built from TRBV11-3 and TRBJ1-4; D not resolved. Germline loops: CDR1 SGHNT, CDR2 YENEEA. V was shortened by 5 bases and J by 7 bases, with 11 bases between the two germline ends. The CDR3 contains 13 residues. The CDR3 sequence: CASSAVSGEKLFF. Here the CDR3 DNA reads TGTGCCAGCAGCGCCGTCTCGGGTGAAAAACTGTTTTTT.

This clone was recorded a few times. The chain is built from TRBV18 and TRBJ2-1; maybe TRBD1 (6 bases). CDR1 and CDR2 from the germline V gene are KGHSH and LQKENI. V was pared by 3 bases and J by 5 bases, with 11 bases between. This CDR3 comprises 14 residues. The CDR3 coding sequence is TGTGCCAGCTCACCCGACAGGTTCAACAATGAGCAGTTCTTC. Its protein product is CASSPDRFNNEQFF.

V and J are TRBV18 and TRBJ2-2; TRBD1 matches 7 bases. This CDR3 is 16 amino acids long. Trimming cost V 4 bases and J 1 base; bases outside gene matches: 6. Germline V gene data show CDR1 as KGHSH and CDR2 as LQKENI. The CDR3 nucleotides are TGTGCCAGCTCACTACAGGGGAATAAGAACACCGGGGAGCTGTTTTTT. Translating it yields CASSLQGNKNTGELFF.

The CDR3 region has the DNA TGTGCCAGCAGTCGACGGGGGGGGGAAGACACCTTC. Its translation: CASSRRGGEDTF. The chain uses TRBV6-5 and TRBJ1-2, with a tentative D call TRBD1 (5 bases). There are 12 residues in the CDR3. The germline V and J ends were trimmed by 5 bases and 12 bases, with 16 bases remaining between them. Germline V lookup: CDR1 MNHEY, CDR2 SVGAGI.

The chain couples TRBV27 to TRBJ1-1; perhaps TRBD1 as D (5 bases). This CDR3 comprises 14 residues. V was shortened by 3 bases and J by 8 bases, with 16 bases between the two germline ends. The V gene's germline CDR1 is MNHEY and CDR2 SMNVEV (reference sequence). The CDR3, as DNA: TGTGCCAGCAGTTTCCTACAGGAAGATACCGAAGCTTTCTTT. Its protein is CASSFLQEDTEAFF.

The rearrangement links TRBV12-3 or TRBV12-4 to TRBJ1-2, with TRBD1 identical over 10 bases. CDR3 length: 13 residues. Trimming removed 7 bases from V and 8 bases from J; junction bases left unmatched: 7. As DNA, the CDR3 is TGTGCCAGCACCTCCGGGACAGGGGTCGGCTACACCTTC. It encodes CASTSGTGVGYTF.

CDR3 amino acids: CATSDLVGASYNEQFF. The CDR3 coding sequence is TGTGCCACCAGTGATTTGGTGGGGGCCTCCTACAATGAGCAGTTCTTC. The chain links TRBV24-1 to TRBJ2-1; weak D call: TRBD1 (6 bases). Germline CDR1 reads KGHDR; CDR2 reads SFDVKD. The CDR3 runs to 16 residues. V was cut by 0 bases and J by 0 bases, with 8 bases left in between.

Regarding this clone: A read error may account for a junction end that differs from germline. The gene calls are TRBV6-5 and TRBJ1-1, with D perhaps TRBD1 (5 bases). From germline, CDR1 is MNHEY and CDR2 SVGAGI. This CDR3 is 12 amino acids long. The CDR3 sequence is CASSPSQGGLYF. The CDR3 DNA reads TGTGCCAGCAGCCCCAGCCAGGGTGGTCTTTACTTT.

The chain carries TRBV19 and TRBJ1-1; no clear D. Trimming removed 4 bases at V and 3 bases at J, with 9 bases between. This CDR3 is built from 13 residues. The germline gives CDR1 LNHDA, CDR2 SQIVND (reference sequence). Here the CDR3 DNA reads TGTGCCAGTAGTACCGACACGGACACTGAAGCTTTCTTT. Its translation is CASSTDTDTEAFF. The full variable domain, completed using reference TRBV19 and TRBJ1-1, is DGGITQSPKYLFRKEGQNVTLSCEQNLNHDAMYWYRQDPGQGLRLIYYSQIVNDFQKGDIAEGYSVSREKKESFPLTVTSAQKNPTAFYLCASSTDTDTEAFFGQGTRLTVV.

V gene TRBV6-2 or TRBV6-3 combines with J gene TRBJ2-1; 7 positions match TRBD2. Germline lookup yields CDR1 MNHEY and CDR2 SVGEGT. The CDR3 sequence is 15 residues long. V lost 2 bases, J lost 3 bases, and 4 bases stayed unmatched. The CDR3: CASSYRGGFYNEQFF. The CDR3 DNA is TGTGCCAGCAGTTACCGCGGGGGTTTCTACAATGAGCAGTTCTTC.

This chain joins TRBV9 and TRBJ2-7; 8 bases align to TRBD1. Germline CDR1 and CDR2: SGDLS and YYNGEE. This CDR3 has 17 residues. The trim removed 3 bases at V and 3 bases at J, leaving 14 bases unmatched. DNA of the CDR3: TGTGCCAGCAGCGGACCGAAAGGACAGGGTGGAATCTACGAGCAGTACTTC. It translates to CASSGPKGQGGIYEQYF.

The V gene is TRBV7-9, the J gene TRBJ2-1; possible D gene TRBD2, 7 bases. Germline V gene sequence: CDR1 SEHNR, CDR2 FQNEAQ (reference sequence). The CDR3 runs to 16 residues. V was trimmed by 1 base and J by 5 bases, leaving 15 bases between them. In DNA, the CDR3 is TGTGCCAGCAGCTTAGTAGGCGGGGGCGACCACAATGAGCAGTTCTTC. Amino acids: CASSLVGGGDHNEQFF.

This chain uses TRBV6-5 with TRBJ2-7; TRBD1 matches at 8 bases. The CDR3 extends over 15 amino acids. The V and J ends lost 2 bases and 3 bases, in that order; junction bases with no gene match: 6. The germline V gene has CDR1 MNHEY and CDR2 SVGAGI. The CDR3 sequence is CASSYGAGGNYEQYF. CDR3 DNA sequence: TGTGCCAGCAGTTACGGGGCAGGGGGCAACTACGAGCAGTACTTC.